This T cell receptor beta chain was retrieved from a study of shared clonotypes between healthy human individuals. V dropped 1 base and J dropped 2; count of bases not matched to a gene: 1. There are 13 residues in the CDR3. Germline CDR1 and CDR2: GTSNPN and SVGIG (reference sequence). Notes on the study in general: The four-donor shared clonotypes exceeded non-shared clonotypes in generation probability, with non-shared ones scoring lower.

This clone has just one count. Its target is unknown. This CDR3 is also generated by other DNA sequences in the sample. Only in-frame clones appear in the TCRdb table, and some are missing; sequencing was by immunoSEQ multiplex PCR. Of about 2,500,000 clones in the sample, approximately 90% were seen once. Among the donors, all were Caucasian adults who lived in Nashville, Tennessee. Sequencing was done on a sample of naive CD4+ T cells sorted from blood. Described subset: CD45RA+ positively selected. The clonotype originates from a man between 18 and 35 years old in good health. The chain combines TRBV30 with TRBJ2-5; 7 nucleotides align to TRBD2. The CDR3 sequence is CAWSGGGQETQYF. In DNA, the CDR3 is TGTGCCTGGAGTGGCGGGGGACAAGAGACCCAGTACTTC.